The 14 T cell receptor beta chains listed next were all sequenced from one sample in a study of OX40 agonist ivuxolimab in advanced cancers. The protocol was immunoSEQ multiplex PCR, while the TCRdb copy is restricted to in-frame clones and leaves out a portion. The data contain approximately 70,000 clones, roughly 83% of them seen just once; the ten biggest clones take up 6.5% to 7.5%. The sequenced sample was CD4+ or CD8+ T cells sorted from blood, obtained in a trial of the OX40 agonist ivuxolimab. The receptors were sampled from an adult with an advanced solid tumor such as melanoma, head and neck, liver or kidney cancer.

This chain joins TRBV29-1 and TRBJ1-5; perhaps TRBD1 as D (6 bases). The V gene's germline CDR1 is SQVTM and CDR2 ANQGSEA. The CDR3 sequence is 15 residues long. V gave up 6 bases and J gave up 0 bases, with 15 bases separating them. CDR3 DNA sequence: TGCAGCGTATACATGGGGACAAGTAGCAATCAGCCCCAGCATTTT. It is translated as CSVYMGTSSNQPQHF.

The chain couples TRBV4-1 to TRBJ2-7; TRBD1 matches 7 bases. The CDR3 length is 17 residues. Germline assignment: CDR1 MGHRA and CDR2 YSYEKL. The V and J ends lost 6 bases and 2 bases, in that order; junction bases with no gene match: 16. CDR3 bases: TGCGCCAGCAGTAGAGGGACAGTAGAATCTTCCACCTACGAGCAGTACTTC. It specifies CASSRGTVESSTYEQYF.

The chain combines TRBV19 with TRBJ1-1, with TRBD1 as a possible D gene (5 bases). CDR1 LNHDA and CDR2 SQIVND come from the germline V gene (reference sequence). Trimming shortened V by 3 bases and J by 0 bases, and 14 bases separated the two germline ends. The CDR3 sequence is 16 residues long. CDR3 residues: CASSIRRRGVNTEAFF. The CDR3 DNA reads TGTGCCAGTAGTATCCGCCGACGGGGGGTGAACACTGAAGCTTTCTTT.

This chain links TRBV19 with TRBJ2-2; 16 bases fit TRBD2. Germline V gene data show CDR1 as LNHDA and CDR2 as SQIVND (reference sequence). The length of the CDR3 is 18 residues. Germline trimming cut 6 bases from V and 0 bases from J; bases unmatched to any gene: 4. Written as DNA, the CDR3 is TGTGCCAGTAGGGGACTAGCGGGAGGGTTAACGAACACCGGGGAGCTGTTTTTT. As protein: CASRGLAGGLTNTGELFF.

Only one count was recorded for this clone. This chain links TRBV11-2 with TRBJ2-2, with a weak D call TRBD2 (7 bases). The CDR3 extends over 14 amino acids. V was clipped by 3 bases and J by 8 bases, with 13 bases between them. Germline-derived CDR1 and CDR2 are SGHAT and FQNNGV. CDR3 DNA sequence: TGTGCCAGCAGCTTCGGCGGGGGCTTTGGGGAGCTGTTTTTT. Protein sequence: CASSFGGGFGELFF.

This sequence joins TRBV18 and TRBJ1-5; TRBD1 aligns across 9 bases. Trimming took 5 bases from V and 3 from J; bases not matched to a gene: 5. The CDR3 runs 15 residues. Germline CDR1 reads KGHSH; CDR2 reads LQKENI. The chain's CDR3 is CASSSGTGFNQPQHF. DNA for the CDR3: TGTGCCAGCTCATCCGGGACAGGGTTCAATCAGCCCCAGCATTTT.

The CDR3 sequence: CASHASQGNSPLHF. In DNA, the CDR3 is TGTGCCAGTCACGCTTCTCAGGGGAATTCACCCCTCCACTTT. The J gene is TRBJ1-6, the V gene TRBV19, with D perhaps TRBD1 (6 bases). The V end lost 8 bases, the J end lost 7 bases, and 15 bases lay between the germline ends. CDR1 and CDR2 from the germline V gene are LNHDA and SQIVND (reference sequence). The CDR3 length is 14 residues.

Only one count was recorded for this clone. The chain uses TRBV4-2 and TRBJ1-6, with TRBD1 matching 9 bases. Germline CDR1 and CDR2: LGHNA and YNFKEQ. The CDR3 has 15 amino acids. Trimming cost V 3 bases and J 10 bases; bases outside gene matches: 7. CDR3 region: CASSQYRGRNSPLHF. CDR3 nucleotide sequence: TGTGCCAGCAGCCAGTACAGGGGGCGAAACTCACCCCTCCACTTT.

V and J are TRBV6-6 and TRBJ2-1; no definite D call. V was clipped by 5 bases and J by 9 bases, with 11 bases between them. The germline gives CDR1 MNHNY, CDR2 SVGAGI (reference sequence). CDR3 size: 12 residues. CDR3 in DNA: TGTGCCAGCAGTCCATGGGTGGGTGAGCAGTTCTTC. Protein product: CASSPWVGEQFF.

The chain is built from TRBV19 and TRBJ1-4, with 7 nucleotides matching TRBD1. Germline assignment: CDR1 LNHDA and CDR2 SQIVND (reference sequence). CDR3 length equals 14 residues. The junction had 6 bases not matched to a gene; V was cut back by 3 bases and J by 8 bases. CDR3: CASSIRTGGEKLFF. CDR3 nucleotide sequence: TGTGCCAGTAGTATCCGGACAGGTGGGGAAAAACTGTTTTTT.

The gene calls are TRBV19 and TRBJ2-3; D could derive from TRBD1 or TRBD2 (5 bases each). V lost 4 bases to trimming and J lost 3 bases, with 11 bases between them. The CDR3 contains 14 residues. Germline loops: CDR1 LNHDA, CDR2 SQIVND (reference sequence). CDR3 DNA sequence: TGTGCCAGTAGTAGTTTGGGGGAGACAGATACGCAGTATTTT. Amino acids: CASSSLGETDTQYF.

This chain uses TRBV7-9 with TRBJ2-7; the match to TRBD1 covers 7 bases. Germline CDR1 and CDR2: SEHNR and FQNEAQ (reference sequence). Trimming took 3 bases from V and 5 from J; bases not matched to a gene: 4. CDR3 length: 13 residues. CDR3 in DNA: TGTGCCAGCAGCTTCCTAGGGGGCGACGAGCAGTACTTC. It yields the protein CASSFLGGDEQYF.

This clone was observed once. The chain links TRBV9 to TRBJ1-2; 7 nucleotides align to TRBD1. Germline CDR1 reads SGDLS; CDR2 reads YYNGEE. The CDR3 runs to 15 residues. Germline trimming cut 4 bases from V and 5 bases from J; bases unmatched to any gene: 11. CDR3 amino acids: CASSPQGRETYGYTF. CDR3 bases: TGTGCCAGCAGCCCACAGGGGAGGGAGACGTATGGCTACACCTTC.

The chain uses TRBV18 and TRBJ2-1; TRBD2 is a possible D gene (6 bases). CDR3 size: 14 residues. Deletions cut 0 bases from V and 10 bases from J, with 13 bases between. Germline CDR1 is KGHSH and CDR2 is LQKENI. This CDR3 reads CASSPPSLGLEQFF. CDR3 coding DNA: TGTGCCAGCTCACCACCGAGCTTAGGACTAGAGCAGTTCTTC.